This T cell receptor beta chain comes out of a study of blood T cell repertoires in COVID-19. Only a few counts were recorded for this clone. Measured with immunoSEQ multiplex PCR; TCRdb has only the in-frame clones, and not every one. The top ten hold approximately 1.3% of the sample, which has 130,000 to 150,000 clones, around 87% seen once. Germline loops: CDR1 KGHSH, CDR2 LQKENI. The CDR3 is 14 residues long. V shed 4 bases and J shed 4 bases, with 10 bases lying between them. Participant reports of clinical history set cohort assignment. The TCR comes from a woman aged 25 to 39 with acute COVID-19. V is TRBV18 and J is TRBJ2-2, with D possibly being TRBD2 (5 bases). The sample taken for sequencing was PBMCs or T cells enriched from blood (not recorded which). CDR3 loop: CASSRADGTGELFF. DNA of the CDR3: TGTGCCAGCTCACGAGCGGACGGCACCGGGGAGCTGTTTTTT.